This entry lists 9 T cell receptor beta chains sequenced from one sample in a study of tumor and adjacent non-tumor tissue in lung cancer. The template was RNA from unsorted bulk tissue. The normal lung tissue was taken more than 3 cm from the tumor edge. The library came from three nested PCR rounds adapted from ARM-PCR protocols. TCRdb reprocessed the multiplex PCR reads with MiXCR, giving one entry per CDR3 protein. The sample includes more than 35,000 distinct CDR3 sequences, roughly 60% of them seen just once. The sequencing input was distant non-tumor lung tissue. The receptors originated from a woman aged 40 to 50 with non-small cell lung cancer.

Comment on this clonotype: A much larger clone differs from this one at a single base, so this may be a read error. The chain employs TRBV5-1 and TRBJ2-5, with TRBD2 identical over 8 bases. The CDR3 runs 16 residues. Germline loops: CDR1 SGHRS, CDR2 YFSETQ. The CDR3 DNA reads as TGCGCCAGCAATGGGATAACGGGGGGGTACCAAGAGACCCAGTGCTTC. It codes for CASNGITGGYQETQCF.

As concerns this clonotype: The CDR3 end shows no conserved phenylalanine or tryptophan, and so a read error is likely. The DNA is left out, because the CDR3 cannot be placed on it with certainty; the CDR3 is given as TCRdb lists it. The chain recombines TRBV2 with TRBJ1-2. The V gene's germline CDR1 is SNHLY and CDR2 FYNNEI. The CDR3 is 13 residues long, counting both termini. This CDR3 reads CASSHGGNYGYTI.

This clonotype showed up just a few times. As the CDR3 is not closed by the conserved phenylalanine or tryptophan, this likely results from a read error. This chain links TRBV20-1 with TRBJ2-1, with TRBD2 matching over 9 bases. This CDR3 region has 16 residues. CDR1 and CDR2 from the germline V gene are DFQATT and SNEGSKA (reference sequence). DNA for the CDR3: TGCAGTGCTAACACTTTGAGCGGGGGGAACTACAATGATCAGTTCCTC. Its protein is CSANTLSGGNYNDQFL.

As regards this clonotype: Compared with germline, one end of the junction differs, possibly owing to a read error. V and J are TRBV11-1 and TRBJ1-1; a possible D gene is TRBD1 (5 bases). The CDR3 is 15 amino acids. Germline loops: CDR1 SGHAT, CDR2 FQDESV (reference sequence). The CDR3 bases are TGTGCCAGCAGCCTCGCGGGACCGGGAATCGCTGAAGCTCTCTTT. Protein sequence: CASSLAGPGIAEALF. Based on the CDR3 plus reference TRBV11-1 and TRBJ1-1, the full variable domain is EAEVAQSPRYKITEKSQAVAFWCDPISGHATLYWYRQILGQGPELLVQFQDESVVDDSQLPKDRFSAERLKGVDSTLKIQPAELGDSAMYLCASSLAGPGIAEALFGQGTRLTVV.

The CDR3 region is CSAYPGQARSNQPQHF. CDR3 DNA: TGCAGTGCCTACCCGGGACAGGCCAGGAGCAATCAGCCCCAGCATTTT. The V and J genes are TRBV20-1 and TRBJ1-5; 8 bases match TRBD1. Germline assignment: CDR1 DFQATT and CDR2 SNEGSKA (reference sequence). After removal of 6 bases from V and 1 base from J, the junction contained 11 bases not matched to a gene. This CDR3 region has 16 residues.

In the case of this clonotype: Mismatch with germline at one junction end may stem from a read error. The chain carries TRBV6-2 or TRBV6-3 and TRBJ1-5; D is unclear. There are 16 residues in the CDR3. CDR1 MNHEY and CDR2 SVGEGT come from the germline V gene. The CDR3 spells CAISFIWGRSNQPQHF. CDR3 coding DNA: TGTGCCATCAGTTTCATTTGGGGTCGCAGCAATCAACCCCAGCATTTT.

To note about this clonotype: A much larger clone is a single base away; this may be a read error. V is TRBV25-1 and J is TRBJ2-3; D unclear. V shed 3 bases and J shed 11 bases, with 15 bases lying between them. Per germline, CDR1 MGHDK and CDR2 SYGVNS. The CDR3 consists of 13 residues. This CDR3 reads CASSDSEQSMQYF. As DNA, the CDR3 is TGTGCCAGCAGTGACTCGGAGCAAAGTATGCAGTATTTT.

Points on this clonotype: The junction departs from germline at one end; a sequencing error may be responsible. The chain employs TRBV5-4 and TRBJ2-2, with D possibly being TRBD2 (5 bases). This CDR3 spans 14 amino acids. Germline V lookup: CDR1 SGHNT, CDR2 YYREEE (reference sequence). The CDR3 is CASSSCLNAGELLF. As DNA, the CDR3 is TGTGCCAGCAGCTCCTGCCTAAACGCCGGGGAGCTGTTGTTT.

Worth noting for this clonotype: Germline is not matched at one junction end, which may reflect a read error. DNA for the CDR3: TGTGCCAGCAGCTTTGACGGGGAGAACACTGAAGCATTCTTT. This gives the protein CASSFDGENTEAFF. The chain uses TRBV11-1 and TRBJ1-1; D call uncertain. The CDR3 runs 14 residues. Germline CDR1 is SGHAT and CDR2 is FQDESV (reference sequence).